The 18 T cell receptor beta chains listed next were all sequenced from one sample in a study of blood T cell repertoires in COVID-19. Sequencing used immunoSEQ multiplex PCR; TCRdb keeps in-frame clones, though not all of them. The repertoire holds tens of thousands of clones, with 80% to 90% as singletons. The sequencing input was peripheral blood. These receptors were collected from an older woman with acute or convalescent COVID-19.

The J gene is TRBJ1-1, the V gene TRBV27; D may be TRBD1 (6 bases). Deletions cut 7 bases from V and 5 bases from J, with 17 bases between. The CDR3 has 14 residues. Germline CDR1 reads MNHEY; CDR2 reads SMNVEV (reference sequence). In DNA, the CDR3 is TGTGCCAGCACCGAACGGCAGGGGATAACTGAAGCTTTCTTT. It codes for CASTERQGITEAFF.

V gene TRBV2 combines with J gene TRBJ1-1; TRBD1 aligns across 8 bases. Germline V gene data show CDR1 as SNHLY and CDR2 as FYNNEI. After removal of 7 bases from V and 1 base from J, the junction contained 8 bases not matched to a gene. The CDR3 contains 15 residues. The chain's CDR3 is CASTGQGLKNTEAFF. Here the CDR3 DNA reads TGTGCCAGCACCGGACAGGGTCTTAAGAACACTGAAGCTTTCTTT.

The chain carries TRBV29-1 and TRBJ1-1; 8 bases map to TRBD1. The trim removed 4 bases at V and 6 bases at J, leaving 1 base unmatched. Germline CDR1 reads SQVTM; CDR2 reads ANQGSEA. The CDR3 runs 11 residues. In DNA form, the CDR3 reads TGCAGCGTTGCACAGGGGGCTGAAGCTTTCTTT. Translation gives CSVAQGAEAFF.

The chain carries TRBV5-4 and TRBJ1-6; TRBD1 agrees at 7 bases. The CDR3 extends over 17 amino acids. The V segment lost 4 bases and the J segment 7 bases; nucleotides outside the gene matches: 14. CDR1 and CDR2 (germline): SGHNT, YYREEE (reference sequence). CDR3 DNA: TGTGCCAGCAGCCCAGAGACAGGGCAATACACCAATTCACCCCTCCACTTT. Amino acids: CASSPETGQYTNSPLHF.

V is TRBV18 and J is TRBJ1-5, with TRBD1 identical over 8 bases. The germline V gene has CDR1 KGHSH and CDR2 LQKENI. The CDR3 loop spans 14 amino acids. The trim removed 5 bases at V and 11 bases at J, leaving 11 bases unmatched. This chain's CDR3 is CASSTGQGESTQHF. DNA for the CDR3: TGTGCCAGCTCAACCGGACAGGGTGAATCGACCCAGCATTTT.

The genes are TRBV7-9 and TRBJ2-7; tentatively, D is TRBD1 (5 bases). V was trimmed by 2 bases and J by 6 bases, leaving 11 bases between them. Per germline, CDR1 SEHNR and CDR2 FQNEAQ (reference sequence). This CDR3 contains 13 residues. CDR3 protein: CASSLTDILEQYF. The CDR3 DNA reads TGTGCCAGCAGCTTAACGGACATTCTCGAGCAGTACTTC.

The chain employs TRBV7-9 and TRBJ2-1; 7 bases match TRBD2. The V gene end was trimmed by 5 bases and the J gene end by 5 bases; junction bases not matched to a gene: 9. CDR3 length equals 15 residues. Germline lookup yields CDR1 SEHNR and CDR2 FQNEAQ (reference sequence). The CDR3 coding sequence is TGTGCCAGCAGCCTCGCCGGACTAGGTAACAATGAGCAGTTCTTC. Translated, it gives CASSLAGLGNNEQFF.

The V call is TRBV7-2, the J call TRBJ2-1; 9 nucleotides agree with TRBD2. This CDR3 contains 15 residues. Trimming at V came to 8 bases and at J to 2 bases, leaving 7 bases not matched to a gene. In germline, CDR1 is SGHTA, CDR2 FQGNSA. This CDR3 is CASAGGGGAYNEQFF. The CDR3 nucleotides are TGTGCCAGCGCTGGAGGCGGGGGGGCCTACAATGAGCAGTTCTTC. Looking up the rest from reference TRBV7-2 and TRBJ2-1 gives the full variable domain: GAGVSQSPSNKVTEKGKDVELRCDPISGHTALYWYRQSLGQGLEFLIYFQGNSAPDKSGLPSDRFSAERTGGSVSTLTIQRTQQEDSAVYLCASAGGGGAYNEQFFGPGTRLTVL.

This rearrangement joins TRBV28 to TRBJ1-2; 9 bases agree with TRBD1. Trimming took 6 bases from V and 0 from J; bases not matched to a gene: 11. CDR3 length equals 17 residues. The germline V gene has CDR1 MDHEN and CDR2 SYDVKM. The CDR3 is CASSMGGTGRSNYGYTF. The DNA for the CDR3 is TGTGCCAGCAGCATGGGGGGGACAGGGAGGTCTAACTATGGCTACACCTTC.

This clone was seen more than once but under ten times. CDR3 DNA sequence: TGTGCCAGCAGCTTATTAGTAACGGGGGGAGATACGCAGTATTTT. Translating gives CASSLLVTGGDTQYF. V and J are TRBV7-9 and TRBJ2-3; 7 positions match TRBD2. The length of the CDR3 is 15 residues. The junction had 7 bases not matched to a gene; V was cut back by 2 bases and J by 5 bases. CDR1 and CDR2 from the germline V gene are SEHNR and FQNEAQ (reference sequence). The full variable domain, completed using reference TRBV7-9 and TRBJ2-3, is DTGVSQNPRHKITKRGQNVTFRCDPISEHNRLYWYRQTLGQGPEFLTYFQNEAQLEKSRLLSDRFSAERPKGSFSTLEIQRTEQGDSAMYLCASSLLVTGGDTQYFGPGTRLTVL.

This clone was seen only once. V usage is TRBV19 and J usage is TRBJ2-4; possible D gene TRBD2, 5 bases. The CDR3 consists of 14 residues. CDR1 and CDR2 (germline): LNHDA, SQIVND (reference sequence). The V gene lost 5 bases and the J gene lost 0 bases, with 8 bases spanning the gap. The CDR3 DNA reads as TGTGCCAGTAGTCATCGGGAAGCCAAAAACATTCAGTACTTC. Its protein product is CASSHREAKNIQYF.

V usage is TRBV2 and J usage is TRBJ1-2, with D maybe TRBD1 (5 bases). V was clipped by 6 bases and J by 8 bases, with 13 bases between them. This CDR3 has 12 amino acids. Germline V gives CDR1 SNHLY, CDR2 FYNNEI. CDR3 sequence reads: CASSLMDKGYTF. DNA of the CDR3: TGTGCCAGCAGCCTAATGGACAAAGGCTACACCTTC.

The chain couples TRBV9 to TRBJ2-5, with TRBD2 identical over 10 bases. Germline V gene sequence: CDR1 SGDLS, CDR2 YYNGEE. V gave up 0 bases and J gave up 2 bases; unmatched junction bases: 7. This CDR3 comprises 17 residues. The CDR3 here is CASSVGVLAGVQETQYF. The CDR3 DNA follows: TGTGCCAGCAGCGTAGGGGTGCTAGCGGGGGTACAAGAGACCCAGTACTTC.

The chain recombines TRBV29-1 with TRBJ2-1; perhaps TRBD2 as D (6 bases). The V end lost 7 bases, the J end lost 10 bases, and 23 bases lay between the germline ends. CDR1 SQVTM and CDR2 ANQGSEA come from the germline V gene. The CDR3 has 14 residues. The CDR3 coding sequence is TGCAGCGGAACACTGACTAGTGCCTTAGGAGAGCAGTTCTTC. Translation gives CSGTLTSALGEQFF.

The CDR3 nucleotides are TGCAGCGTTGGAATCGTCGGGGGCTCTGGAAACACCATATATTTT. Amino acids: CSVGIVGGSGNTIYF. The rearrangement links TRBV29-1 to TRBJ1-3, with D tentatively TRBD1 (5 bases). The CDR3 has 15 residues. Trimming pared 4 bases from V and 0 bases from J, leaving 13 bases between. Germline CDR1 is SQVTM and CDR2 is ANQGSEA.

The chain couples TRBV6-1 to TRBJ2-7; D is uncertain. V gave up 2 bases and J gave up 8 bases, with 10 bases separating them. The CDR3 spans 12 residues. The germline V gene has CDR1 MNHNS and CDR2 SASEGT. This CDR3 is CASSERQFQQYF. Written as DNA, the CDR3 is TGTGCCAGCAGTGAACGTCAGTTCCAGCAGTACTTC.

The rearrangement links TRBV7-3 to TRBJ2-1; perhaps TRBD1 as D (6 bases). The length of the CDR3 is 16 residues. Germline CDR1 is SGHTA and CDR2 is FQGTGA. V dropped 0 bases and J dropped 0 bases, with 9 bases sitting between them. The CDR3 reads CASSLTGQSSYNEQFF. The CDR3 DNA follows: TGTGCCAGCAGCTTAACGGGACAAAGCTCCTACAATGAGCAGTTCTTC.

This clone has only one observation. The rearrangement joins TRBV7-9 to TRBJ2-2; 8 bases map to TRBD2. V lost 3 bases to trimming and J lost 5 bases; unmatched junction nucleotides: 8. This CDR3 is built from 16 residues. Germline V CDR1 and CDR2: SEHNR, FQNEAQ (reference sequence). The CDR3 nucleotides are TGTGCCAGCAGCTTGGGACTAGGGGTCACAACCGGGGAGCTGTTTTTT. Encoded protein: CASSLGLGVTTGELFF. Full variable domain (missing parts from reference TRBV7-9 and TRBJ2-2): DTGVSQNPRHKITKRGQNVTFRCDPISEHNRLYWYRQTLGQGPEFLTYFQNEAQLEKSRLLSDRFSAERPKGSFSTLEIQRTEQGDSAMYLCASSLGLGVTTGELFFGEGSRLTVL.